This TCR beta chain was observed in a study of a mutant IDH1 vaccine in newly diagnosed glioma. Study-level information: In weeks 1, 3, 5, 7, 11, 15, 19 and 23, patients were immunized, eight times in all.

Generated by immunoSEQ multiplex PCR, the TCRdb table keeps only in-frame clones and is missing some. The data contain around 52,000 clones, around 89% of them seen just once; the ten biggest clones take up about 4.2%. As for time point: week 5, during vaccination. Vaccination used 300 ug of mutant IDH1 20-mer peptide per dose, with topical imiquimod. The V gene lost 2 bases and the J gene lost 3 bases, with 11 bases spanning the gap. CDR1 is ENHRY, CDR2 SYGVKD, per germline. The CDR3 length is 14 residues. Concerning this clone itself: Its matching antigen is unknown.

The chain uses TRBV10-3 and TRBJ2-7; a weak D match, TRBD1 (5 bases). This clonotype originated in a woman aged 40 to 50 with glioma. The sample was PBMCs, taken from a glioma patient whose treatment included an IDH1 peptide vaccine. As DNA, the CDR3 is TGTGCCATCAGTGAGGGACATCGCCACTACGAGCAGTACTTC. It encodes CAISEGHRHYEQYF.